The 24 T cell receptor beta chains presented below share a single source sample, sequenced in a study of blood T cell repertoires in COVID-19. Assay: immunoSEQ multiplex PCR; the TCRdb copy retains only in-frame clones and omits some. The data hold roughly 60,000 clones, with about nine tenths observed a single time. Sample: peripheral blood. These receptor sequences come from a human donor with acute or convalescent COVID-19. The donor label of this sample is uncertain.

The chain carries TRBV3-1 (or the pseudogene TRBV3-2) and TRBJ2-7, with TRBD2 as a possible D gene (6 bases). The V gene's germline CDR1 is LGHDT and CDR2 YNNKEL (reference sequence). V gave up 5 bases and J gave up 5 bases, with 19 bases separating them. The CDR3 has 15 residues. CDR3 residues: CASSVWQGRTNEQYF. The DNA of the CDR3 is TGTGCCAGCAGCGTCTGGCAGGGACGGACTAACGAGCAGTACTTC.

The gene calls are TRBV5-1 and TRBJ2-4; 7 bases align to TRBD1. In germline, CDR1 is SGHRS, CDR2 YFSETQ. Trimming at V came to 0 bases and at J to 8 bases, leaving 14 bases not matched to a gene. The CDR3 length is 17 residues. CDR3 bases: TGCGCCAGCAGCTTGGGGGAAGGGGGCTGGAAACTTGACATTCAGTACTTC. It translates to CASSLGEGGWKLDIQYF.

V and J are TRBV2 and TRBJ2-1, with 8 bases identical to TRBD1. Germline assignment: CDR1 SNHLY and CDR2 FYNNEI. V gave up 4 bases and J gave up 6 bases; unmatched junction bases: 5. The CDR3 spans 14 residues. CDR3 nucleotides: TGTGCCAGCAGTGGACAGGGGTGGTCCAATGAGCAGTTCTTC. Protein product: CASSGQGWSNEQFF.

This chain connects TRBV7-2 to TRBJ2-5; 12 nucleotides agree with TRBD2. Germline CDR1 is SGHTA and CDR2 is FQGNSA. Trimming took 5 bases from V and 5 from J; bases not matched to a gene: 3. This CDR3 region has 14 residues. Here the CDR3 DNA reads TGTGCCAGCAGCAAAGGGACTAGCGGGGAGACCCAGTACTTC. Translating gives CASSKGTSGETQYF.

The chain recombines TRBV12-2 with TRBJ2-5; no DNA check was done on the table's D call, TRBD2. TRBV12-2 is noted as a pseudogene. This CDR3 is built from 17 residues. DNA for the CDR3: TGTGCAAGTCGCTCCCGCCGGACTAGCGGGGACCAAGAGACCCAGTACTTC. Residues: CASRSRRTSGDQETQYF.

V gene TRBV6-6 combines with J gene TRBJ1-5; tentative D call: TRBD1 (5 bases). The CDR3 contains 15 residues. Germline CDR1 is MNHNY and CDR2 is SVGAGI (reference sequence). V was trimmed by 1 base and J by 2 bases, leaving 9 bases between them. The CDR3 DNA reads as TGTGCCAGCAGTTACTTCGGAGGGGGCAATCAGCCCCAGCATTTT. This gives the protein CASSYFGGGNQPQHF.

This clone was recorded once. This chain joins TRBV14 and TRBJ2-3; TRBD2 agrees at 9 bases. V shed 6 bases, J shed 2 bases, and the junction held 9 bases outside the gene matches. The CDR3 loop spans 16 amino acids. Germline V gene data show CDR1 as SGHDN and CDR2 as FVKESK. This chain's CDR3 is CASSPPGLASTDTQYF. CDR3 nucleotides: TGTGCCAGCAGTCCACCGGGACTAGCTTCCACAGATACGCAGTATTTT. The whole variable domain, remainder taken from reference TRBV14 and TRBJ2-3, is EAGVTQFPSHSVIEKGQTVTLRCDPISGHDNLYWYRRVMGKEIKFLLHFVKESKQDESGMPNNRFLAERTGGTYSTLKVQPAELEDSGVYFCASSPPGLASTDTQYFGPGTRLTVL.

This chain uses TRBV6-5 with TRBJ2-1; tentative D call: TRBD1 (5 bases). The V end lost 9 bases, the J end lost 8 bases, and 11 bases lay between the germline ends. The CDR3 runs to 11 residues. In germline, CDR1 is MNHEY, CDR2 SVGAGI. CDR3 in amino acids: CASRTRDEQFF. CDR3 DNA: TGTGCCAGTCGGACACGCGATGAGCAGTTCTTC.

J is TRBJ2-5 and V is TRBV28, with 10 bases fitting TRBD2. Germline V CDR1 and CDR2: MDHEN, SYDVKM. V lost 5 bases and J lost 5; bases outside the gene matches: 11. The CDR3 is made up of 16 amino acids. CDR3 amino acids: CASSLHTGLAMETQYF. The CDR3 DNA follows: TGTGCCAGCAGTCTCCACACGGGACTAGCGATGGAGACCCAGTACTTC.

The chain joins TRBV7-9 to TRBJ2-7, with TRBD1 matching over 12 bases. Germline CDR1 reads SEHNR; CDR2 reads FQNEAQ (reference sequence). The CDR3 extends over 14 amino acids. The ends lost 5 bases at V and 7 bases at J; junction bases unmatched: 6. This chain's CDR3 is CASSRGQGAREQYF. CDR3 DNA sequence: TGTGCCAGCAGCCGGGGACAGGGGGCGCGTGAGCAGTACTTC.

In its sample, this clone was seen a few times. The V gene is TRBV5-1, the J gene TRBJ2-6; no firm D call. Trimming pared 1 base from V and 1 base from J, leaving 9 bases between. This CDR3 is 16 amino acids long. Germline CDR1 and CDR2: SGHRS and YFSETQ. The CDR3 DNA reads as TGCGCCAGCAGCTTGCTTCCTTATTCTGGGGCCAACGTCCTGACTTTC. It specifies CASSLLPYSGANVLTF.

The chain is built from TRBV6-5 and TRBJ1-1, with D possibly matching TRBD1 (6 bases). Germline CDR1 and CDR2: MNHEY and SVGAGI. V was clipped by 6 bases and J by 6 bases, with 14 bases between them. The CDR3 totals 13 residues. In nucleotides, the CDR3 is TGTGCCAGCAGGGGAAGGGGGTTCGCTGAAGCTTTCTTT. It translates to CASRGRGFAEAFF.

The V and J genes are TRBV5-4 and TRBJ2-2; 12 bases map to TRBD1. CDR3 length: 16 amino acids. The trim removed 4 bases at V and 6 bases at J, leaving 7 bases unmatched. Germline V gene data show CDR1 as SGHNT and CDR2 as YYREEE (reference sequence). In DNA, the CDR3 is TGTGCCAGCAGCACCGGGACAGGGGGCGCTTCCGGGGAGCTGTTTTTT. Translating gives CASSTGTGGASGELFF.

The chain joins TRBV24-1 to TRBJ2-5; D might be TRBD2 (6 bases). V lost 4 bases to trimming and J lost 5 bases, with 16 bases between them. The CDR3 length is 15 residues. From germline, CDR1 is KGHDR and CDR2 SFDVKD. The DNA of the CDR3 is TGTGCCACCAGTGACCACGGGGGAATGGCGGAGACCCAGTACTTC. Protein sequence: CATSDHGGMAETQYF.

The chain recombines TRBV3-1 (or the pseudogene TRBV3-2) with TRBJ2-3; maybe TRBD1 (6 bases). V lost 2 bases to trimming and J lost 3 bases, with 9 bases between them. The CDR3 runs 14 residues. Germline CDR1 reads LGHDT; CDR2 reads YNNKEL (reference sequence). In nucleotides, the CDR3 is TGTGCCAGCAGCCAAACAGGGAGTACAGATACGCAGTATTTT. Residues: CASSQTGSTDTQYF.

The chain employs TRBV10-3 and TRBJ1-2; 8 bases line up with TRBD1. Germline CDR1 reads ENHRY; CDR2 reads SYGVKD. The V and J ends lost 4 bases and 0 bases, in that order; junction bases with no gene match: 7. This CDR3 has 16 amino acids. CDR3 region: CAISVGTGRTNYGYTF. The CDR3 bases are TGTGCCATCAGTGTTGGGACAGGAAGGACTAACTATGGCTACACCTTC.

This clone occurred once. The CDR3 loop reads CASSLGGGAYNEQFF. CDR3 DNA sequence: TGTGCCAGCAGTTTAGGAGGGGGCGCCTACAATGAGCAGTTCTTC. The chain joins TRBV28 to TRBJ2-1; D may be TRBD1 (7 bases). The CDR3 length is 15 residues. The germline gives CDR1 MDHEN, CDR2 SYDVKM. Between the trimmed V and J ends, which lost 2 bases and 2 bases, there was a span of 10 bases.

The gene calls are TRBV3-1 (or the pseudogene TRBV3-2) and TRBJ1-5; maybe TRBD1 (6 bases). The germline V gene encodes CDR1 LGHDT and CDR2 YNNKEL (reference sequence). This CDR3 contains 20 residues. Trimming pared 6 bases from V and 0 bases from J, leaving 27 bases between. The CDR3 protein is CASRQIPGQDLDNSNQPQHF. In DNA, the CDR3 is TGTGCCAGCAGGCAAATACCGGGACAAGACTTAGACAATAGCAATCAGCCCCAGCATTTT.

This chain links TRBV10-2 with TRBJ2-2; 10 bases match TRBD1. V gave up 8 bases and J gave up 6 bases; unmatched junction bases: 6. CDR3 size: 14 residues. Looked up from germline, CDR1 is WSHSY and CDR2 is SAAADI. The CDR3 is CASSGQGRSGELFF. CDR3 DNA sequence: TGCGCCAGCTCGGGACAGGGGCGTTCCGGGGAGCTGTTTTTT.

This sequence joins TRBV28 and TRBJ2-1; a possible D gene is TRBD1 (6 bases). V lost 5 bases, J lost 9 bases, and 14 bases lay in between. Germline V CDR1 and CDR2: MDHEN, SYDVKM. The CDR3 covers 13 residues. The CDR3 DNA reads as TGTGCCAGCAGTGGAAACAGGGCCGGTGAGCAGTTCTTC. Protein product: CASSGNRAGEQFF.

The CDR3 coding sequence is TGTGCCAGCAGTTTAATCGGTCTAGCGGGACCCTACGAGCAGTACTTC. It translates to CASSLIGLAGPYEQYF. V gene TRBV28 combines with J gene TRBJ2-7; 9 nucleotides match TRBD2. The CDR3 covers 16 residues. V shed 2 bases, J shed 2 bases, and the junction held 7 bases outside the gene matches. CDR1 is MDHEN, CDR2 SYDVKM, per germline.

The chain couples TRBV7-3 to TRBJ1-1; D is unresolved. The CDR3 has 13 residues. Between the trimmed V and J ends, which lost 0 bases and 3 bases, there was a span of 5 bases. The germline V gene has CDR1 SGHTA and CDR2 FQGTGA. The CDR3 loop is CASSLTAYTEAFF. The CDR3 bases are TGTGCCAGCAGCTTAACGGCCTACACTGAAGCTTTCTTT.

This chain uses TRBV5-1 with TRBJ2-6; D not certain. This CDR3 is built from 14 residues. The V end lost 5 bases, the J end lost 4 bases, and 10 bases lay between the germline ends. Germline-derived CDR1 and CDR2 are SGHRS and YFSETQ. DNA of the CDR3: TGCGCCAGCAGATTGACACACGGGGCCAACGTCCTGACTTTC. This translates into CASRLTHGANVLTF.

The genes are TRBV18 and TRBJ1-1; the D gene is possibly TRBD1 (5 bases). The CDR3 loop spans 14 amino acids. V shed 2 bases and J shed 1 base, with 8 bases lying between them. The V gene's germline CDR1 is KGHSH and CDR2 LQKENI. CDR3 loop: CASSPKGKNTEAFF. The CDR3 DNA reads TGTGCCAGCTCACCAAAGGGGAAGAACACTGAAGCTTTCTTT.